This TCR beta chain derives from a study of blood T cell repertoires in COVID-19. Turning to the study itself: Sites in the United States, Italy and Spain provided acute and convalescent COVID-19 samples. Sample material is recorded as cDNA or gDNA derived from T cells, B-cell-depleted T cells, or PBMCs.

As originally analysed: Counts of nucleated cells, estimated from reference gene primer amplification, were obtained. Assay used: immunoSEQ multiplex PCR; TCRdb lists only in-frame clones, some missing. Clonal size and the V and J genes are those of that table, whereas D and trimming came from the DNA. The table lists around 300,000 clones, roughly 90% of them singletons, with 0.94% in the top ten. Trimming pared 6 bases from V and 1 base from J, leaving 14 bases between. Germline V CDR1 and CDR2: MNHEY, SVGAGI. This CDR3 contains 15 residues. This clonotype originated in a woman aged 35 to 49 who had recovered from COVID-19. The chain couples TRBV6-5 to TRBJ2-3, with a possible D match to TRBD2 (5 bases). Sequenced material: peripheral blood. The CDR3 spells CASSTPGTGTDTQYF. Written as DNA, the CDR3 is TGTGCCAGCAGCACACCGGGAACGGGCACAGATACGCAGTATTTT.